This TCR beta chain was observed in a study of beta chain features in type 1 diabetes. Background on the study: Across the samples, about 110,000,000 sorted cells were examined in total. Study-level findings and limits: All four CD4+ subsets from Type 1 diabetes patients carried moderately but significantly shorter TCRB CDR3s. In patients and controls equally, PCR might favor templates that are shorter. Fewer junction insertions and more nucleotide deletions appeared in type 1 diabetes patients.

V was pared by 1 base and J by 16 bases, with 10 bases of the junction left unmatched. The CDR3 has 13 amino acids. The V gene's germline CDR1 is SGHVS and CDR2 FNYEAQ. Of the isolated RNA, all was reverse transcribed, and so the sequenced material was expressed TCRB transcripts. Here immunoSEQ multiplex PCR was the method, and the copy in TCRdb shows in-frame clones only, minus some. The table shows some 240,000 clones, with approximately 16% occurring only once. For this clone: The target antigen is unknown.

The origin of this receptor is a man aged 25-45 years with type 1 diabetes. The sequenced sample consisted of naive CD4+ T cells from blood. This chain connects TRBV7-6 to TRBJ2-1; TRBD2 matches at 7 bases. The CDR3 region has the DNA TGTGCCAGCAGCTTAGAAACTAGCGACGCGGTCTTCTTC. Its translation is CASSLETSDAVFF.